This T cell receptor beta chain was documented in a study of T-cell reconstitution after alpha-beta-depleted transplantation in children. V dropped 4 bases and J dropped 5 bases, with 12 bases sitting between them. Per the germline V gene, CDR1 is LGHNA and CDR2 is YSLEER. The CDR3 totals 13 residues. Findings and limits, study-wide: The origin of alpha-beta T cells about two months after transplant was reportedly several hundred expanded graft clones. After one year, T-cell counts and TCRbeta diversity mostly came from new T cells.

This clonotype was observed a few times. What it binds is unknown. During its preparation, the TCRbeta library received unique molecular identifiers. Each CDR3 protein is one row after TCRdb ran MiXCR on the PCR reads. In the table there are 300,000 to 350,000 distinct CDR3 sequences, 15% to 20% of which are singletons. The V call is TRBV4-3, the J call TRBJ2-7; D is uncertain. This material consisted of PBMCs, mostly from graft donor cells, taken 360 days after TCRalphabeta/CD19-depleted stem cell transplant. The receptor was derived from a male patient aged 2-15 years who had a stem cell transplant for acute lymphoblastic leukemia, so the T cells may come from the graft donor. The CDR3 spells CASSLMWADEQYF. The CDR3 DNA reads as TGCGCCAGCAGCCTCATGTGGGCGGACGAGCAGTACTTC.